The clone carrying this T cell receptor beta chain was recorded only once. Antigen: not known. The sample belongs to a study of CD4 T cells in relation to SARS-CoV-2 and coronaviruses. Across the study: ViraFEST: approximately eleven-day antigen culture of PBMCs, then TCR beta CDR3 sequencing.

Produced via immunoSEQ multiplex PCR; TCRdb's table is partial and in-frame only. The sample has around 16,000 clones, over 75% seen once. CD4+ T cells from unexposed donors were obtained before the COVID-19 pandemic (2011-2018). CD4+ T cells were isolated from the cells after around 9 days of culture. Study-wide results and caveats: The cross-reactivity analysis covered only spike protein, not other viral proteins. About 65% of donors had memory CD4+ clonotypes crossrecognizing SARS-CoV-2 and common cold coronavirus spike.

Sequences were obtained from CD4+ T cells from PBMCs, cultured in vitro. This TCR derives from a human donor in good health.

The CDR3 protein is CASRDGTSGYNEQFF. The CDR3 nucleotides are TGTGCCAGCAGGGACGGGACTAGCGGCTACAATGAGCAGTTCTTC. The chain is built from TRBV5-4 and TRBJ2-1; 11 positions agree with TRBD2. With V trimmed by 5 bases and J by 3 bases, 4 bases remained unmatched. This CDR3 region has 15 residues. CDR1 is SGHNT and CDR2 is YYREEE in the germline V gene (reference sequence).